These T cell receptor beta chains were read from a single sample in a study of CD8+ T cells in alopecia areata. The assay was immunoSEQ multiplex PCR, and TCRdb's table has in-frame clones only and misses some. The repertoire consists of 90,000 to 120,000 clones, with 84% occurring once and the leading ten covering 20% to 25%. Here the sequenced sample was CD8+ T cells sorted from blood, taken at week 24, from a patient treated with tofacitinib. All receptors come from a human donor with alopecia areata. Both conserved end residues are part of each CDR3. The order of the fields is V gene, J gene, CDR3 protein.

v_call: TRBV30
j_call: TRBJ1-2
cdr3_aa: CAWSDAGWKSGYTF

v_call: TRBV7-2
j_call: TRBJ2-1
cdr3_aa: CASSLVGQGPDEQFF

v_call: TRBV11-2
j_call: TRBJ2-5
cdr3_aa: CASSLGQGEKETQYF

v_call: TRBV5-6
j_call: TRBJ2-1
cdr3_aa: CASSLGVAQGAYNEQFF

v_call: TRBV4-1
j_call: TRBJ2-2
cdr3_aa: CASSQGSPGRTGELFF

v_call: TRBV2
j_call: TRBJ2-1
cdr3_aa: CAIYATGSSYNEQFF

v_call: TRBV4-3
j_call: TRBJ2-1
cdr3_aa: CASSQESGGLLNEQFF

v_call: TRBV10-3
j_call: TRBJ2-4
cdr3_aa: CAISPGLGSKNIQYF

v_call: TRBV5-1
j_call: TRBJ2-3
cdr3_aa: CASSPNLAGGPTDTQYF

v_call: TRBV19
j_call: TRBJ1-1
cdr3_aa: CASSPGLPSGLNTEAFF

v_call: TRBV7-6
j_call: TRBJ2-5
cdr3_aa: CASSLAGYTRETQYF

v_call: TRBV10-3
j_call: TRBJ2-2
cdr3_aa: CAISELQRTGELFF

v_call: TRBV6-5
j_call: TRBJ1-5
cdr3_aa: CASQQGAGQPQHF

v_call: TRBV4-1
j_call: TRBJ1-1
cdr3_aa: CASSHLGGFEAFF

v_call: TRBV29-1
j_call: TRBJ2-7
cdr3_aa: CSVDGRGGTEIYEQYF

v_call: TRBV9
j_call: TRBJ2-6
cdr3_aa: CASSAPQGYGANVLTF

v_call: TRBV7-9
j_call: TRBJ2-1
cdr3_aa: CASSLTSLYNEQFF